Sequencing of this T cell receptor (beta chain) was carried out in a study of neurological immune-mediated disorders. Study-level findings and limits: No expanded-clone CDR3 amino acid sequence recurred across subjects, suggesting private TCR-beta repertoires.

The germline V gene has CDR1 MDHEN and CDR2 SYDVKM. The CDR3 spans 17 residues. V lost 2 bases to trimming and J lost 0 bases; unmatched junction nucleotides: 7. This clonotype was observed at least ten times. Its antigen is unidentified. Each TCR transcript was tagged with a 10-nucleotide random UMI during 5'RACE. Every sequencing run returned over 160 million TCR-beta sequences, which were derived from 15-18 subjects. Each CDR3 protein gets one entry after TCRdb re-called the 5' RACE reads with MiXCR. This sample has tens of thousands of distinct CDR3 sequences, with approximately 12% found just once. Time point meaning: longitudinal time-point 3.

The J gene is TRBJ1-5, the V gene TRBV28; 7 nucleotides agree with TRBD1. Source material: PBMCs. This receptor was taken from a man between 25 and 39 years old in good health. CDR3 protein: CASSLATGASSNQPQHF. In nucleotides, the CDR3 is TGTGCCAGCAGTTTAGCCACAGGGGCCAGTAGCAATCAGCCCCAGCATTTT.